Sequencing of this T cell receptor beta chain was carried out in a study of OX40 agonist ivuxolimab in advanced cancers. Notes on the study in general: Clonal expansion by week 6 occurred in CD4+ and CD8+ blood T cells (at 0.1 to 3.0 mg/kg). Normalized T-cell clonal expansion was also low in a subset of nonresponders.

Sequencing used immunoSEQ multiplex PCR; TCRdb keeps in-frame clones, though not all of them. The data contain under 80,000 clones, 70% to 90% of them singletons. The CDR3 extends over 17 amino acids. Unmatched junction bases numbered 4, after V lost 0 bases and J lost 1 base. CDR1 and CDR2 (germline): SEHNR, FQNEAQ (reference sequence). About this clone: Its target is unknown.

The sample was CD4+ or CD8+ T cells sorted from blood, taken in a trial of the OX40 agonist ivuxolimab. This TCR was recovered from an adult with an advanced solid tumor such as melanoma, head and neck, liver or kidney cancer. The rearrangement links TRBV7-9 to TRBJ2-2, with 8 bases that match TRBD1. CDR3: CASSLAAGTGNTGELFF. In nucleotides, the CDR3 is TGTGCCAGCAGCTTAGCTGCCGGGACAGGGAACACCGGGGAGCTGTTTTTT.